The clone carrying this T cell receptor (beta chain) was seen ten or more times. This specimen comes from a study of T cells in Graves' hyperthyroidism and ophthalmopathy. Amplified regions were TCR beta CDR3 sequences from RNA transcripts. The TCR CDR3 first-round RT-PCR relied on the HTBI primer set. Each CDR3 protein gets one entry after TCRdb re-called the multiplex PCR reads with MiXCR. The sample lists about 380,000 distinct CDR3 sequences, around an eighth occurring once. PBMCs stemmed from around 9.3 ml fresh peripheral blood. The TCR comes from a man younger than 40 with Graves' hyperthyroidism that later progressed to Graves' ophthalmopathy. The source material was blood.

The CDR3 reads CASRQEDPLIREQYF. The CDR3 DNA reads TGCGCCAGCAGGCAAGAGGATCCTCTAATAAGGGAGCAGTACTTC. The V call is TRBV5-1, the J call TRBJ2-7; D unresolved. CDR3 length: 15 residues. Trimming took off 5 bases at V and 7 bases at J, with 22 bases between the two ends. Germline CDR1 SGHRS, CDR2 YFSETQ.